Each of the 32 T cell receptor beta chains below was sequenced from the same sample in a study of PD-1 blockade in classical Hodgkin lymphoma. Every patient experienced relapse after autologous stem cell transplantation, and brentuximab vedotin exposure varied. Clones were read by immunoSEQ multiplex PCR, and TCRdb kept only the in-frame ones, dropping some. The sample carries around 66,000 clones, about two thirds recorded once. The source material was peripheral blood mononuclear cells (PBMCs), sampled before the second cycle of nivolumab. These receptors came from a human donor with classical Hodgkin lymphoma.

V usage is TRBV6-5 and J usage is TRBJ1-2, with no clear D. Deletions cut 2 bases from V and 2 bases from J, with 12 bases between. The germline gives CDR1 MNHEY, CDR2 SVGAGI. The CDR3 loop spans 15 amino acids. The CDR3 DNA reads as TGTGCCAGCAGTTACAGGGAAAGTACGAACTATGGCTACACCTTC. Its translation: CASSYRESTNYGYTF.

The rearrangement uses TRBV15 and TRBJ1-2; D is perhaps TRBD1 (5 bases). The length of the CDR3 is 16 residues. V shed 2 bases and J shed 4 bases, with 17 bases lying between them. CDR1 LNHNV and CDR2 YYDKDF come from the germline V gene (reference sequence). The CDR3: CATSRPDPGQTYGYTF. For the CDR3, the DNA is TGTGCCACCAGCAGACCCGACCCGGGGCAGACCTATGGCTACACCTTC.

CDR3 sequence: CASSWGASTDTQYF. Written as DNA, the CDR3 is TGTGCCAGCAGTTGGGGGGCCAGCACAGATACGCAGTATTTT. The rearrangement joins TRBV27 to TRBJ2-3; TRBD1 or TRBD2 may be the D gene (6 bases each). Germline V gene sequence: CDR1 MNHEY, CDR2 SMNVEV (reference sequence). CDR3 size: 14 residues. The V and J ends lost 4 bases and 0 bases respectively, with 8 bases between them.

The chain uses TRBV19 and TRBJ2-1, with 16 bases matching TRBD2. This CDR3 contains 16 residues. J gave up 10 bases and V 5 bases, and 8 bases lay outside the gene matches. CDR1 and CDR2 from the germline V gene are LNHDA and SQIVND (reference sequence). The CDR3 DNA sequence: TGTGCCAGTAGTCTCTCCGGGACTAGCGGGAGGGGCGAGCAGTTCTTC. Protein sequence: CASSLSGTSGRGEQFF.

V is TRBV9 and J is TRBJ2-7, with D tentatively TRBD2 (5 bases). Trimming removed 1 base from V and 2 bases from J, with 10 bases in between. The CDR3 is 14 amino acids. CDR1 and CDR2 from the germline V gene are SGDLS and YYNGEE. The CDR3 nucleotides are TGTGCCAGCAGCGTAACGGGAAAGGCCTACGAGCAGTACTTC. Its translation: CASSVTGKAYEQYF.

V is TRBV20-1 and J is TRBJ2-1; D is undetermined. Germline CDR1 reads DFQATT; CDR2 reads SNEGSKA (reference sequence). The CDR3 is made up of 11 amino acids. The germline V and J ends were trimmed by 5 bases and 5 bases, with 7 bases remaining between them. The CDR3 loop is CSAGRDNEQFF. The CDR3 DNA reads TGCAGTGCTGGAAGGGACAATGAGCAGTTCTTC.

The chain is built from TRBV2 and TRBJ2-2; maybe TRBD2 (5 bases). Germline CDR1 and CDR2: SNHLY and FYNNEI. Deletions cut 6 bases from V and 4 bases from J, with 12 bases between. The CDR3 is 14 residues long. CDR3 residues: CASSDYRSTGELFF. The CDR3 nucleotides read TGTGCCAGCAGCGACTACCGGTCCACCGGGGAGCTGTTTTTT.

The gene calls are TRBV7-9 and TRBJ2-7, with a weak D call TRBD2 (6 bases). The CDR3 loop spans 16 amino acids. The V gene lost 1 base and the J gene lost 0 bases, with 13 bases spanning the gap. Per germline, CDR1 SEHNR and CDR2 FQNEAQ (reference sequence). CDR3: CASSLVGSGFSYEQYF. Here the CDR3 DNA reads TGTGCCAGCAGCTTAGTCGGCAGCGGGTTCTCCTACGAGCAGTACTTC.

This clone was counted once. The chain uses TRBV14 and TRBJ2-2, with unresolved D. Trimming removed 0 bases at V and 7 bases at J, with 6 bases between. Per the germline V gene, CDR1 is SGHDN and CDR2 is FVKESK. The CDR3 totals 13 residues. CDR3 protein: CASSQDQIGELFF. CDR3 coding DNA: TGTGCCAGCAGCCAAGATCAAATCGGGGAGCTGTTTTTT.

This clone was picked up one time. Just one base apart from a much larger clone, this may be a read error. The rearrangement uses TRBV2 and TRBJ1-1; D is unclear. V was clipped by 4 bases and J by 7 bases, with 10 bases between them. CDR3 length: 12 residues. The germline CDR1 and CDR2 sequences are SNHLY and FYNNEI. The CDR3, as DNA: TGTGCCAGCAGTGGTTTGGCGGGTGAAGCTTTCTTT. It encodes CASSGLAGEAFF.

This chain links TRBV6-6 with TRBJ1-3, with D possibly being TRBD1 (5 bases). Deletions cut 5 bases from V and 3 bases from J, with 11 bases between. In germline, CDR1 is MNHNY, CDR2 SVGAGI (reference sequence). CDR3 size: 14 residues. CDR3 residues: CASSRQSGGNTIYF. CDR3 in DNA: TGTGCCAGCAGTCGACAGAGTGGTGGAAACACCATATATTTT.

V gene TRBV6-6 combines with J gene TRBJ2-1, with D perhaps assigned TRBD1 or TRBD2 (5 bases each). This CDR3 contains 13 residues. Trimming removed 2 bases at V and 7 bases at J, with 9 bases between. Germline V gene sequence: CDR1 MNHNY, CDR2 SVGAGI (reference sequence). CDR3 sequence reads: CASSYPGANEQFF. In nucleotides, the CDR3 is TGTGCCAGCAGTTACCCCGGGGCAAATGAGCAGTTCTTC.

The chain combines TRBV14 with TRBJ2-5, with D perhaps TRBD2 (5 bases). V was clipped by 6 bases and J by 2 bases, with 13 bases between them. Germline V gives CDR1 SGHDN, CDR2 FVKESK. The CDR3 spans 14 residues. The CDR3, as DNA: TGTGCCAGCAGTTACTGGGAGCGACAAGAGACCCAGTACTTC. Its translation: CASSYWERQETQYF.

The chain is built from TRBV9 and TRBJ1-3, with a tentative D call TRBD1 (5 bases). V shed 4 bases and J shed 8 bases, with 13 bases lying between them. Germline loops: CDR1 SGDLS, CDR2 YYNGEE. CDR3 length: 13 residues. This CDR3 is CASSPLRGDTIYF. The CDR3 region has the DNA TGTGCCAGCAGCCCGCTGCGAGGGGACACCATATATTTT.

The gene calls are TRBV4-1 and TRBJ1-2; D uncertain. Germline V gene sequence: CDR1 MGHRA, CDR2 YSYEKL. V was shortened by 1 base and J by 5 bases, with 17 bases between the two germline ends. This CDR3 is built from 16 residues. CDR3 protein: CASSQGFGIQTYGYTF. The CDR3 bases are TGCGCCAGCAGCCAAGGATTCGGGATACAGACTTATGGCTACACCTTC.

The chain joins TRBV4-1 to TRBJ1-6; D not certain. CDR1 is MGHRA and CDR2 is YSYEKL in the germline V gene. The CDR3 covers 14 residues. V gave up 0 bases and J gave up 10 bases, with 10 bases separating them. Here the CDR3 DNA reads TGCGCCAGCAGCCAAGAATATGATTTCTCACCCCTCCACTTT. This gives the protein CASSQEYDFSPLHF.

This chain's CDR3 is CASSQDQGAGTDTQYF. The DNA of the CDR3 is TGCGCCAGCAGCCAAGATCAGGGGGCAGGGACAGATACGCAGTATTTT. The gene calls are TRBV4-1 and TRBJ2-3; TRBD1 matches at 8 bases. The CDR3 sequence is 16 residues long. V trimming: 0 bases; J trimming: 3 bases; junction bases outside the gene matches: 5. Germline values: CDR1 MGHRA, CDR2 YSYEKL.

The chain employs TRBV2 and TRBJ2-3, with 9 bases lining up with TRBD2. With V trimmed by 6 bases and J by 1 base, 5 bases remained unmatched. The germline gives CDR1 SNHLY, CDR2 FYNNEI. This CDR3 has 15 amino acids. CDR3 DNA sequence: TGTGCCAGCAGCGCCGCTAGCGGGGGCACAGATACGCAGTATTTT. Protein product: CASSAASGGTDTQYF.

The chain has TRBV19 and TRBJ1-5; TRBD1 aligns across 8 bases. The V gene's germline CDR1 is LNHDA and CDR2 SQIVND (reference sequence). V lost 3 bases and J lost 6; bases outside the gene matches: 7. The CDR3 has 15 residues. CDR3 amino acids: CASSIPTGALQPQHF. CDR3 DNA: TGTGCCAGTAGTATCCCGACAGGGGCGCTTCAGCCCCAGCATTTT.

Worth noting for this clone: This may come from a read error, since a much larger clone is one base off. The V and J genes are TRBV7-9 and TRBJ2-7; TRBD1 agrees at 7 bases. V gave up 2 bases and J gave up 4 bases; unmatched junction bases: 11. CDR1 and CDR2 from the germline V gene are SEHNR and FQNEAQ (reference sequence). CDR3 length: 16 amino acids. This CDR3 is CASSLSPGEGAYEQYF. CDR3 nucleotides: TGTGCCAGCAGCTTATCCCCTGGCGAGGGGGCTTACGAGCAGTACTTC.

In its sample, this clone was seen a few times. The J gene is TRBJ1-2, the V gene TRBV10-2; D remains ambiguous. V lost 2 bases and J lost 0, with 13 bases in between. CDR3 length: 16 residues. Germline CDR1 is WSHSY and CDR2 is SAAADI. CDR3 region: CASSEGQEISNYGYTF. CDR3 coding DNA: TGCGCCAGCAGTGAGGGGCAGGAGATCTCTAACTATGGCTACACCTTC.

The rearrangement joins TRBV5-1 to TRBJ1-5; 7 bases fit TRBD1. Per germline, CDR1 SGHRS and CDR2 YFSETQ. V was pared by 5 bases and J by 7 bases, with 9 bases of the junction left unmatched. The CDR3 runs 14 residues. The CDR3 coding sequence is TGCGCCAGCAGGCCGCAGGGGGAGGGGCAGCCCCAGCATTTT. This codes for CASRPQGEGQPQHF. Using reference TRBV5-1 and TRBJ1-5 for the parts outside the CDR3, the full variable domain is KAGVTQTPRYLIKTRGQQVTLSCSPISGHRSVSWYQQTPGQGLQFLFEYFSETQRNKGNFPGRFSGRQFSNSRSEMNVSTLELGDSALYLCASRPQGEGQPQHFGDGTRLSIL.

This clone was detected a few times. The CDR3 region is CASGETTNQPQHF. The CDR3 DNA sequence: TGTGCCAGCGGGGAGACAACAAATCAGCCCCAGCATTTT. This chain joins TRBV2 and TRBJ1-5; no reliable D call. The length of the CDR3 is 13 residues. Germline-derived CDR1 and CDR2 are SNHLY and FYNNEI. Deletions cut 8 bases from V and 4 bases from J, with 12 bases between.

This chain links TRBV6-5 with TRBJ1-1; D not certain. With 6 bases removed from V and 7 bases from J, the gap between germline ends came to 15 bases. The V gene's germline CDR1 is MNHEY and CDR2 SVGAGI. This CDR3 has 13 amino acids. The CDR3 DNA reads as TGTGCCAGCAGCCCAGGACGGTGGGGTGAAGCTTTCTTT. This sequence encodes CASSPGRWGEAFF.

This chain connects TRBV18 to TRBJ1-6, with TRBD1 identical over 7 bases. Per germline, CDR1 KGHSH and CDR2 LQKENI. V dropped 2 bases and J dropped 8; count of bases not matched to a gene: 6. The CDR3 has 15 amino acids. CDR3 sequence: CASSPTRQGDSPLHF. The CDR3 nucleotides read TGTGCCAGCTCACCAACGAGACAGGGCGATTCACCCCTCCACTTT.

J is TRBJ1-1 and V is TRBV18; the D is unclear. The germline V gene has CDR1 KGHSH and CDR2 LQKENI. V shed 3 bases and J shed 4 bases, with 9 bases lying between them. The CDR3 covers 13 residues. In nucleotides, the CDR3 is TGTGCCAGCTCACCCCTTGAAGCCACTGAAGCTTTCTTT. This gives the protein CASSPLEATEAFF.

The chain combines TRBV9 with TRBJ1-4; 8 bases fit TRBD1. This CDR3 has 16 amino acids. V shed 0 bases, J shed 4 bases, and the junction held 5 bases outside the gene matches. CDR1 is SGDLS and CDR2 is YYNGEE in the germline V gene. This CDR3 reads CASSVGTGTGNEKLFF. The CDR3 DNA is TGTGCCAGCAGCGTAGGGACAGGGACGGGTAATGAAAAACTGTTTTTT.

This clone was seen more than once but under ten times. Different DNA sequences within this sample yield the same CDR3. J is TRBJ2-2 and V is TRBV18; D unresolved. Germline lookup yields CDR1 KGHSH and CDR2 LQKENI. V dropped 0 bases and J dropped 2 bases, with 1 base sitting between them. The CDR3 is made up of 13 amino acids. CDR3 nucleotide sequence: TGTGCCAGCTCACCACCCAACACCGGGGAGCTGTTTTTT. Amino acids: CASSPPNTGELFF.

The J gene is TRBJ1-6, the V gene TRBV25-1; no reliable D call. This CDR3 region has 15 residues. V dropped 3 bases and J dropped 2 bases, with 8 bases sitting between them. Germline CDR1 reads MGHDK; CDR2 reads SYGVNS. CDR3 DNA sequence: TGTGCCAGCAGTGACGGGGAGGCCTATAATTCACCCCTCCACTTT. Its protein is CASSDGEAYNSPLHF. The whole variable domain, filled in from reference TRBV25-1 and TRBJ1-6, reads EADIYQTPRYLVIGTGKKITLECSQTMGHDKMYWYQQDPGMELHLIHYSYGVNSTEKGDLSSESTVSRIRTEHFPLTLESARPSHTSQYLCASSDGEAYNSPLHFGNGTRLTVT.

There are a few counts of this clone. DNA for the CDR3: TGCGCCAGCAGTAGGTGGACGTTGAACACTGAAGCTTTCTTT. Its translation: CASSRWTLNTEAFF. This chain links TRBV5-1 with TRBJ1-1, with no clear D. Trimming removed 5 bases at V and 0 bases at J, with 11 bases between. CDR1 and CDR2 from the germline V gene are SGHRS and YFSETQ. The CDR3 consists of 14 residues.

CDR3 protein: CASAGGSYNEQFF. DNA of the CDR3: TGTGCCAGTGCAGGGGGCTCATACAATGAGCAGTTCTTC. J is TRBJ2-1 and V is TRBV19; TRBD1 matches at 8 bases. The CDR3 has 13 residues. The V gene end was trimmed by 8 bases and the J gene end by 4 bases; junction bases not matched to a gene: 4. Germline CDR1 and CDR2: LNHDA and SQIVND (reference sequence).

The V call is TRBV5-6, the J call TRBJ1-1, with D unresolved. CDR1 and CDR2 (germline): SGHDT, YYEEEE. CDR3 size: 14 residues. V lost 0 bases to trimming and J lost 1 base, with 7 bases between them. The CDR3 is CASSLVTRNTEAFF. The CDR3 DNA reads as TGTGCCAGCAGCTTGGTGACTAGGAACACTGAAGCTTTCTTT.